This entry concerns a single TCR beta chain. The antigen this receptor binds is unknown. The record has no base qualities; no much larger clone is one base away. Ficoll-Paque density gradient centrifugation was the method used to isolate PBMCs. The junction shows trimming of 2 bases on V and 9 bases on J, plus 11 bases between the germline ends. There are 13 amino acids in the CDR3, from cysteine to phenylalanine inclusive. Solely the CDR3 DNA is kept, with 39 bases framed from the first base. The germline V gene encodes CDR1 KGHSH and CDR2 LQKENI. The data derive from a study of T-cell memory formation after mild COVID-19 (dated by TCRdb to the early 2020s). Regarding the complete study: Most TCR sequence clusters were specific to one of the two donors. The cohort comprised two young, previously healthy adult volunteers, one female and one male. In a couple of donors, T-cell clones that expanded and contracted after mild COVID-19 were tracked by sequencing TCRalpha and TCRbeta repertoires over time.

Results the study describes overall, beyond this receptor: Only two mild cases were covered in the study, and larger cohorts including severe cases with pre-infection samples were considered necessary. SARS-CoV-2 specificity of the second-wave clones peaking on day 37 was not confirmed. Some responding clones were found in pre-infection memory, which suggests that pre-existing cross-reactive memory T cells took part in the SARS-CoV-2 response. Clones that contracted from day 15 to 85 showed balanced CD4/CD8 phenotypes, whereas a second wave of clones that expanded from day 15 to 37 leaned towards CD4+. Contracting CD4+ clones appeared mostly in the CM and EM memory subsets, whereas CD8+ clones were enriched in EMRA.

Sequencer: Illumina NovaSeq 6000. Using 5'RACE with constant-segment primers, TCRalpha and TCRbeta cDNA libraries were constructed, with sample barcodes and unique molecular identifiers added in the process. Trizol reagent was used to extract RNA from every sample. Amplification of the libraries took two PCR steps, and the second step added a second sample barcode plus Illumina TruSeq adapters. Sequencing of the libraries was done on an Illumina NovaSeq, producing 2 x 150 bp paired-end reads. Regarding the original processing steps: The reads were demultiplexed and collapsed into UMI-guided consensus sequences using migec v1.2.7. Using mixcr v2.1.11, UMI consensuses were aligned to TRA and TRB V and J templates and then assembled into clonotypes. A clonotype was counted as expanded or contracted only if both edgeR and NoisET called the change significant, with noise models trained on biological replicates. For edgeR calls, the cutoffs were a false discovery rate-adjusted p below 0.01 and a log2 fold-change threshold of 1. As an exploratory analysis of dynamics, max-normalized trajectories of the 1000 most abundant clonotypes were examined with PCA combined with hierarchical clustering. Each responding clone was given a CD4 or CD8 phenotype based on the CD4+ and CD8+ repertoires, which had been sequenced separately. The public reads were reanalyzed by TCRdb: fastp trimming at Q25, MiXCR alignment, in-frame beta chains only. CDR3 protein duplicates are merged, each entry listing the most common genes and DNA. The authors' filters were not applied to this entry. The sample yields 300,000 to 400,000 distinct CDR3 sequences; over 25% were counted once. The ten largest clonotypes hold around an eighth of the sample.

Here the chain combines TRBV18 and TRBJ2-1; the D gene identity is not certain. This receptor was taken from an adult woman who had mild COVID-19 (a few samples of this study predate the infection). The sample titles of this study are shuffled in the database, so cell type and time point are left out; the donor was told from shared clones. Sequences were obtained from PBMCs or a T cell subset sorted from them (not recorded which). In nucleotide form, the sequence is TGTGCCAGCTCACCAGGCGGCTACGCTGAGCAGTTCTTC. It translates as CASSPGGYAEQFF. Where the CDR3 stops, the reference TRBV18 and TRBJ2-1 genes take over; the full variable domain is NAGVMQNPRHLVRRRGQEARLRCSPMKGHSHVYWYRQLPEEGLKFMVYLQKENIIDESGMPKERFSAEFPKEGPSILRIQQVVRGDSAAYFCASSPGGYAEQFFGPGTRLTVL.